This passage covers 5 T cell receptor beta chains from one sample sequenced in a study of blood T cells in healthy people across ages. Using a J-beta primer mix together with a sample-barcoded 5' primer, a second PCR was run for about 6 to 11 cycles. A single record per CDR3 protein comes from TCRdb applying MiXCR to the 5' RACE reads. The sample comprises more than 650,000 distinct CDR3 sequences, 22% of which are singletons, and roughly a fifth rests with the top ten. Sequencing was performed on blood. The receptors originated from a man aged 70-80 years in good health.

V gene TRBV12-3 or TRBV12-4 combines with J gene TRBJ1-4; D ambiguous. CDR3 length: 12 amino acids. Trimming removed 7 bases at V and 8 bases at J, with 11 bases between. DNA of the CDR3: TGTGCCAGCATTAAGGGCCGAGAAAAACTGTTTTTT. Protein: CASIKGREKLFF.

This clonotype was seen more than once but under ten times. The V call is TRBV14, the J call TRBJ2-7; D may be TRBD1 or TRBD2 (5 bases each). CDR1 SGHDN and CDR2 FVKESK come from the germline V gene. The CDR3 is 16 amino acids. Trimming took 0 bases from V and 2 from J, leaving 14 bases between them. CDR3 sequence reads: CASSQEIGTSTYEQYF. The CDR3 DNA reads TGTGCCAGCAGCCAAGAGATCGGGACGTCCACCTACGAGCAGTACTTC.

The chain joins TRBV7-9 to TRBJ1-1, with D possibly being TRBD1 (5 bases). V lost 5 bases, J lost 2 bases, and 12 bases lay in between. The CDR3 runs to 14 residues. Per germline, CDR1 SEHNR and CDR2 FQNEAQ (reference sequence). CDR3 loop: CASSPRGPNTEAFF. In DNA, the CDR3 is TGTGCCAGCAGCCCAAGGGGCCCCAACACTGAAGCTTTCTTT.

The CDR3 sequence is CARRTEQETQYF. CDR3 DNA: TGCGCCAGGAGGACGGAACAAGAGACCCAGTACTTC. V is TRBV23-1 and J is TRBJ2-5, with D unclear. TRBV23-1 is marked as an open reading frame, function uncertain. The V end was cut by 9 bases, the J end by 2 bases, with 10 bases between. The CDR3 has 12 residues.

This clonotype was detected ten times or more. This chain uses TRBV27 with TRBJ2-3; perhaps TRBD1 as D (5 bases). This CDR3 contains 14 residues. Between the trimmed V and J ends, which lost 7 bases and 3 bases, there was a span of 14 bases. Germline lookup yields CDR1 MNHEY and CDR2 SMNVEV (reference sequence). Here the CDR3 reads CASTSQGRTDTQYF. The CDR3, as DNA: TGTGCCAGCACAAGCCAGGGTAGGACAGATACGCAGTATTTT.